This T cell receptor beta chain originates from a study of CD8+ T cells in alopecia areata. Findings of the study overall: Throughout tofacitinib, many expanded lesional clones continued to persist in scalp and blood.

With respect to this clone: The antigen is unknown.

Sequencing relied on a cDNA template that was reverse transcribed from extracted RNA. Generated by immunoSEQ multiplex PCR, the TCRdb table keeps only in-frame clones and is missing some. The table records approximately 160,000 clones, 60% of them present only once. Regarding treatment: oral pan-JAK inhibitor, 5-10 mg twice daily. Punch biopsies of lesional scalp, plus peripheral blood, were taken from alopecia areata patients. The V and J ends lost 0 bases and 11 bases respectively, with 12 bases between them. The CDR3 contains 14 residues. Per the germline V gene, CDR1 is SGDLS and CDR2 is YYNGEE. The V call is TRBV9, the J call TRBJ1-6; D gene unclear. Material: CD4+ T cells sorted from blood, obtained at week 24, from a patient treated with tofacitinib. The TCR sequence derives from a human donor with alopecia areata. CDR3 nucleotides: TGTGCCAGCAGCGTAGACAGTTACAGTACACCCCTCCACTTT. Protein product: CASSVDSYSTPLHF.